This T cell receptor (beta chain) was sequenced in a study of T cell repertoires in cytomegalovirus infection. The germline CDR1 and CDR2 sequences are GTSNPN and SVGIG (reference sequence). V was trimmed by 1 base and J by 6 bases, leaving 12 bases between them. The CDR3 covers 13 residues. TCRdb re-called the reads through MiXCR, storing one row per CDR3 protein. The sample has more than 400,000 distinct CDR3 sequences, 26% seen once. The chain recombines TRBV30 with TRBJ1-2; D is uncertain. The sequencing sample was made of PBMCs. The receptor was isolated from a human donor in good health (CMV status not recorded). Some clones in this sample may be carry-over from other donors' samples. DNA of the CDR3: TGTGCCTGGAGTGATTGGGATTCGGATGGCTACACCTTC. Its protein product is CAWSDWDSDGYTF.